This T cell receptor beta chain originates from a study of cytomegalovirus exposure and HLA in healthy donors (TCRdb year 2017). About the full investigation: According to a later analysis, the 120 validation repertoires were produced on the same platform as the 666 repertoires of the first cohort. A separate validation cohort of 100 to 150 different subjects was used in addition to the approximately 700-subject first cohort. To predict cytomegalovirus infection status, the study brought together high-throughput TCR immunosequencing, statistical association of individual TCRs with disease status, and machine learning. The study aimed to test whether cataloging public T cell receptors could reveal signatures of past pathogen exposure.

The investigation overall reported the following: Most TCR sequences were observed very rarely across donors, whereas some public TCRs were present in many individuals. In a later analysis, TCRs clustered in the first cohort were found to also tend to co-occur in the 110 or so validation repertoires, with 94% of cluster scores above 0. The study gave a list of over 150 TCR beta chains associated with cytomegalovirus. A few of the identified cytomegalovirus-associated TCR beta chains were confirmed in vitro to be specific for cytomegalovirus antigens. Cytomegalovirus status was reported to be diagnosed by the classifier with high specificity and sensitivity in both the original and validation cohorts. It was suggested by the authors that the approach could potentially be generalized to other disease states and immunological phenotypes. The validation cohort had no HLA typing available for a later analysis, so co-occurrence within that cohort was assessed over all 130 or so repertoires.

A word on this clone: Its target antigen remains unknown. No base quality information exists; no much larger clone differs at one position.

The donors were included in the validation cohort of approximately 120 subjects, a group kept apart from the roughly 700-subject first cohort. Libraries were made using the immunoSEQ multiplex PCR assay. In the authors' own workflow: A statistical classification framework was built for diagnosing cytomegalovirus status from the catalog of TCR beta chain sequences. TCRdb obtained this table from immuneACCESS and retained in-frame rearrangements with V and J assigned. These tables miss some clones; where compared with another copy, unresolved V genes account for less than half of the shortfall, and the remainder is unexplained. V, J and clone size were drawn from that table, and D and trimming were deduced from the DNA. This sample comprises more than 140,000 clones, approximately 91% of them detected only once. Jointly, the top ten make up 3% to 3.5% of the sample. The germline V gene supplies CDR1 SGHDT and CDR2 YYEEEE. Reading from cysteine to phenylalanine, the CDR3 counts 19 amino acids. Only CDR3 DNA remains: 57 bases, in frame from the first base. Relative to germline, V is missing 4 bases and J is missing 5 bases, with 14 bases of the junction outside any gene match.

Material: PBMCs. This sequence was found in a woman younger than 30 in good health and CMV-seropositive. In this chain, TRBV5-6 is recombined with TRBJ2-4, with TRBD2 matching 14 junction bases. The DNA sequence is TGTGCCAGCAGCAGATACGGACTAGCGGGAGGCCACCCCGAAAACATTCAGTACTTC. This yields the protein CASSRYGLAGGHPENIQYF.